This T cell receptor beta chain appears in the sequencing data of a study of T cells in Graves' hyperthyroidism and ophthalmopathy (dated by TCRdb to between 2018 and 2021). Regarding the complete study: Peripheral blood samples were taken at the time of initial diagnosis, prior to any treatment. According to the paper, TCR Vbeta CDR3 sequencing was carried out on more than 120 peripheral blood samples, which came from fewer than 50 ophthalmopathy, 80 or so hyperthyroidism and roughly 17 progressor patients. To identify TCR V-J signatures that set the groups apart, the researchers used a discovery cohort of 100 patients, made up of roughly 45 with Graves' ophthalmopathy and 57 with stable Graves' hyperthyroidism. In addition, the study compared T-cell repertoires in thyroid tissue and in blood from five or six Graves' hyperthyroidism patients. Whether ophthalmopathy could be predicted prospectively was tested in an independent validation cohort made up of 18 hyperthyroidism patients plus 17 patients who later progressed to ophthalmopathy. Following sampling, methimazole starting at 30 mg daily was given to hyperthyroidism patients, and high-dose intravenous methylprednisolone was given to ophthalmopathy patients. The 75 to 100 discovery patients were divided at random into training and test sets in a 7:3 ratio. What the work shows at the level of the full study, not this receptor alone: A model built on a 13 V-J signature distinguished ophthalmopathy from stable hyperthyroidism, reaching around 87% sensitivity and under 84% specificity in cross-validation and 80%/75% in testing. Most expanded thyroid clonotypes (frequency above 0.001) were also detected in blood, a finding suggesting that blood repertoires may reflect thyroid immune responses. During validation, the model predicted progression to ophthalmopathy a median of roughly 7.1 months ahead of onset, with approximately 71% sensitivity and 72% to 80% specificity. Sample size was not statistically predetermined, and investigators were not blinded to group allocation.

Moderately to severely active disease, a Clinical Activity Score of at least 3, a NOSPECS grade of at least 4, and a duration under 3 months were present in ophthalmopathy patients. Any patient with an uncontrolled infection, another autoimmune disease, pregnancy or lactation was excluded. Clinical symptoms, serum thyroxine and TRAb, thyroid ultrasound, and orbital computed tomography formed the basis for the diagnoses. PBMCs were isolated from around 10 ml of fresh peripheral blood by Ficoll-Paque density gradient centrifugation. Total RNA was extracted with Trizol reagent, and quality was checked on an Agilent 2100 Bioanalyzer. Comment on this clonotype: Its target antigen remains unknown. No base-level quality is on record; no much larger clone is a single base apart.

Amplification of TCR beta CDR3 regions was carried out from RNA transcripts. A first-round RT-PCR of the TCR CDR3 used the HTBI primer set with the Qiagen OneStep RT-PCR kit. The libraries were constructed in a second round of multiplex PCR and then size-selected and purified. Libraries were sequenced paired-end with 100 bp reads on an Illumina HiSeq2000. Concerning the study's data processing: SOAPnuke was used to process the raw data, with reads discarded if the reads contained adapters or uncalled bases, had a mean Phred below 15, or lacked an exact constant-primer or identifier match. COPE v1.2.5 was used to merge the high-quality paired reads, and each unique nucleotide sequence was defined as a clonotype. Clonotypes were aligned to IMGT TRBV, TRBD and TRBJ reference segments using MiTCR v1.1. Only V-J combinations with frequency above 0.0001, covering 99.2% of repertoires, were analysed. The TCS score was defined as F50 (clonal expansion) divided by E x V (chaos), with BLOSUM62-based TCRdist calculated between CDR3 peptides within each V-J. Welch's t-statistics and random forest reduced roughly 540 V-J features to 10 to 15, which were used in a naive Bayes classifier (R e1071). TCRdb trimmed public reads at Q25 via fastp, called clones via MiXCR and kept in-frame beta chains. Rows merge per CDR3 protein into single entries with the most common DNA and genes. TCRdb, not the original authors, processed these V and J calls. The sample table lists about 640,000 distinct CDR3 sequences, 20% to 25% of them with a count of one. More than 30% of the sample is held by the ten biggest clonotypes.

The source of this sequence is a man between 25 and 39 years old with Graves' ophthalmopathy. The sample was blood.

For the CDR3, the sequence is CSARGQEDEKLFF. At the DNA level, the sequence is TGCAGTGCTAGAGGACAGGAAGATGAAAAACTGTTTTTT. The chain is encoded by TRBV20-1 joined to TRBJ1-4; the D region possibly corresponds to TRBD1 (6 bases align). The germline V gene (reference sequence) provides CDR1 DFQATT and CDR2 SNEGSKA. The CDR3 has 13 amino acids, counting the end cysteine and phenylalanine. Just CDR3 DNA is preserved here, 39 bases in frame from base 1. Trimming at the junction amounts to 1 base on V and 6 bases on J, and the germline ends lie 9 bases apart.